This T cell receptor beta chain was sequenced for a study of T cells after yellow fever vaccination. About the research overall: Preparing low-cell-number fractions relied on SMART-Seq v4 Ultra Low Input. Broader study findings: Faster peaking, at day 5 versus 15, marked a secondary response that was weaker. Any FACS-sorted repertoire could hold abundant clonotypes that contaminate it from the bulk population.

TCRdb reprocessed the 5' RACE reads with MiXCR, giving one entry per CDR3 protein. The top ten hold roughly 18% of the sample, which has a few hundred thousand distinct CDR3 sequences, more than 8.5% seen once. Germline V gives CDR1 MGHRA, CDR2 YSYEKL. J gave up 1 base and V 7 bases, and 6 bases lay outside the gene matches. The CDR3 is 14 amino acids. This clonotype was seen more than once but under ten times. What it binds is unknown. The material was PBMCs, obtained on the day of the first yellow fever vaccination. V usage is TRBV4-1 and J usage is TRBJ1-1, with 7 bases matching TRBD1. The receptor's source is a man aged 18 to 29 who received the YFV17D yellow fever vaccine. The CDR3 spells CASMTGRRNTEAFF. In nucleotides, the CDR3 is TGCGCCAGCATGACAGGGAGAAGGAACACTGAAGCTTTCTTT.